Sequencing of this TCR beta chain was carried out in a study of blood T cell repertoires in COVID-19. Overall study: The United States, Italy and Spain supplied acute and convalescent COVID-19 samples. The cDNA or gDNA used as material had been derived from T cells, B-cell-depleted T cells, or PBMCs.

The authors' processing: Cell counts per sample came from amplifying reference gene primers. Using immunoSEQ multiplex PCR, the repertoire was profiled, and TCRdb retains in-frame clones only, with some absent. V and J calls and clone size follow that table, whereas D and trimming were derived from the DNA. Of 250,000 to 300,000 clones in the sample, approximately 88% are singletons; the top ten hold just under 7%. This clone was found a few times. This CDR3 is 15 amino acids long. V lost 0 bases to trimming and J lost 6 bases; unmatched junction nucleotides: 8. Per germline, CDR1 LGHNA and CDR2 YNFKEQ.

Sequenced sample: peripheral blood. This receptor was identified in a woman under 40 who had recovered from COVID-19. The genes are TRBV4-2 and TRBJ2-7, with 7 positions matching TRBD2. The CDR3, as DNA: TGTGCCAGCAGCCAAGATGGGGGGGGATCCAGCGAGCAGTACTTC. Translated: CASSQDGGGSSEQYF.